A selection of T cell receptor beta chains follows, all from one sample in a study of T cell changes during pregnancy in multiple sclerosis. Data came from immunoSEQ multiplex PCR; TCRdb stores just in-frame clones and leaves some out. Among 40,000 to 55,000 clones listed, 92% were seen once. Here the sequenced sample was CD4+ T cells from peripheral blood mononuclear cells, taken in the third trimester of pregnancy. The receptors come from a female donor with multiple sclerosis, enrolled in a pregnancy study. Each CDR3 is given without its conserved first and last residue.

>TRBV7-9|TRBJ1-2
ASSLKGPGGAYGYT
>TRBV6-1|TRBJ2-3
ASWRYGPRDTQY
>TRBV5-1|TRBJ2-7
ASSLGKRGLGYEQY
>TRBV10-2|TRBJ1-1
ASIPPVGTGPHTEAF
>TRBV6-5|TRBJ1-2
ASRGAWTDLYGYT
>TRBV19|TRBJ1-4
ASSQMEKLF
>TRBV20-1|TRBJ2-1
SAADYEQF
>TRBV11-2|TRBJ2-7
ASSLASGTSGYEQY
>TRBV4-1|TRBJ2-7
ASSQASGGSTYEQY
>TRBV30|TRBJ2-5
AWSWTGRQETQY
>TRBV2|TRBJ2-7
ASSEAPPRDRGLHEQY